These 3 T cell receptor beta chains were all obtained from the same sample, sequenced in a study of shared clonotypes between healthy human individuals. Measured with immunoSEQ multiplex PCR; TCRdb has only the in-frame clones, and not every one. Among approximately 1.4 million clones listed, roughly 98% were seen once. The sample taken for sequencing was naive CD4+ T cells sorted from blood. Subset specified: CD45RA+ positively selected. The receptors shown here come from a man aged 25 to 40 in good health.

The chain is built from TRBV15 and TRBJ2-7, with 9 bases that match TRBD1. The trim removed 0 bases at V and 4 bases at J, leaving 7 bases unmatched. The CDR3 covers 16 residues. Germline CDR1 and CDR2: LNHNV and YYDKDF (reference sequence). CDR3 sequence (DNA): TGTGCCACCAGCAGAGATCAAGGACAGGGGATTTACGAGCAGTACTTC. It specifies CATSRDQGQGIYEQYF.

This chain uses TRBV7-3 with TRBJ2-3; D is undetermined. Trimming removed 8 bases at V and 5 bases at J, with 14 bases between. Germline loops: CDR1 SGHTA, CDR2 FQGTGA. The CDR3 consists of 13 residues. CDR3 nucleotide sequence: TGTGCCAGCCGCCGGAACTACGTAGATACGCAGTATTTT. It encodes CASRRNYVDTQYF.

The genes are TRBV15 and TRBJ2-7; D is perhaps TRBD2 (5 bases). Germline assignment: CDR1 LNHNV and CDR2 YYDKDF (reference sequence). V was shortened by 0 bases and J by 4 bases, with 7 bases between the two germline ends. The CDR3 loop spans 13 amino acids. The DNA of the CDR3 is TGTGCCACCAGCAGAGAACTAGGATACGAGCAGTACTTC. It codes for CATSRELGYEQYF.